This TCR beta chain is drawn from a study of human T cells and chemical hapten exposure. Study in general: A mostly female patient group had alopecia areata, totalis or universalis. Study-wide results and limits: Healthy people's immune response may differ from that of the donors, who had alopecia.

The study's library attached unique molecular identifiers to single cDNA molecules. Authors' data handling: A per-sample median of about 100,000 TCRs was observed, with counts ranging from about 23,224 to 690,600. MiXCR, run by TCRdb on the RACE reads, gives a single entry per CDR3 protein. These V and J calls are TCRdb output, not the study's own analysis. The repertoire consists of 40,000 to 65,000 distinct CDR3 sequences, with approximately 11% occurring once and the leading ten covering 1.8%. Documented time point: patch test 1, 2 weeks after DPC sensitization. Treatment specified: therapeutic diphenylcyclopropenone sensitization with weekly scalp DPC. Extraction yielded total RNA from whole blood (unfractionated). The germline gives CDR1 SGHAT, CDR2 FQNNGV. Trimming cost V 5 bases and J 4 bases; bases outside gene matches: 8. The length of the CDR3 is 16 residues. This clonotype has just a few counts. The antigen is undetermined.

This chain uses TRBV11-2 with TRBJ2-2; 9 nucleotides match TRBD1. This TCR was recovered from a woman aged 40-49 years with alopecia areata. Some clones in this sample may be carry-over from other donors' samples. The specimen was whole blood, collected in connection with sensitization to the hapten diphenylcyclopropenone (DPC). The CDR3 protein is CASSARDRVVTGELFF. CDR3 DNA: TGTGCCAGCAGCGCTAGGGACAGGGTGGTCACCGGGGAGCTGTTTTTT.